Here is one T cell receptor (beta chain) with its context. Trimming stripped 5 bases from V and 2 bases from J, with 12 bases between. The CDR3 contains 14 residues. The data belong to a study of T cells in Graves' hyperthyroidism and ophthalmopathy. The investigators amplified TCR beta CDR3 regions from RNA transcripts. HTBI primers drove first-round RT-PCR of the TCR CDR3. Each CDR3 protein is one row after TCRdb ran MiXCR on the multiplex PCR reads. The sample lists a few hundred thousand distinct CDR3 sequences; less than 15% were seen once. The chain combines TRBV12-3 or TRBV12-4 with TRBJ1-1; D gene uncertain. This receptor was taken from a man under 40 with Graves' hyperthyroidism that later progressed to Graves' ophthalmopathy. Specimen: blood. In DNA, the CDR3 is TGTGCCAGCAGTCCCCAAGTTGTAAACACTGAAGCTTTCTTT. Its translation is CASSPQVVNTEAFF.